A single sample is the source of the 10 T cell receptor beta chains below, sequenced in a study of T-cell memory formation after mild COVID-19. Each CDR3 protein is one row after TCRdb ran MiXCR on the 5' RACE reads. The sample contains roughly 600,000 distinct CDR3 sequences, 15% to 20% of which appear only once. The sequenced material came from PBMCs or a T cell subset sorted from them (not recorded which). Every receptor here comes from an adult woman who had mild COVID-19 (a few samples of this study predate the infection). Cell type and time point are not known.

This clonotype was counted between two and nine times. This rearrangement joins TRBV24-1 to TRBJ2-1, with 9 bases fitting TRBD2. V trimming: 4 bases; J trimming: 4 bases; junction bases outside the gene matches: 7. The CDR3 has 16 amino acids. Per the germline V gene, CDR1 is KGHDR and CDR2 is SFDVKD. CDR3: CATSESLAGRYNEQFF. In DNA, the CDR3 is TGTGCCACCAGTGAATCTCTAGCGGGAAGATACAATGAGCAGTTCTTC.

This sequence joins TRBV11-3 and TRBJ2-1, with TRBD1 matching over 9 bases. CDR3 length: 15 amino acids. Germline CDR1 is SGHNT and CDR2 is YENEEA. V was pared by 0 bases and J by 8 bases, with 5 bases of the junction left unmatched. The CDR3 region is CASSLEDRGRDEQFF. CDR3 DNA sequence: TGTGCCAGCAGCTTAGAGGACAGGGGTAGGGATGAGCAGTTCTTC.

This clonotype was seen a handful of times. The chain couples TRBV3-1 to TRBJ1-1, with D tentatively TRBD1 (5 bases). The V gene's germline CDR1 is LGHDT and CDR2 YNNKEL (reference sequence). V was cut by 3 bases and J by 0 bases, with 11 bases left in between. The CDR3 extends over 15 amino acids. CDR3 residues: CASSHTGTVNTEAFF. DNA of the CDR3: TGTGCCAGCAGCCACACCGGGACGGTGAACACTGAAGCTTTCTTT.

V gene TRBV20-1 combines with J gene TRBJ2-3, with TRBD2 matching over 7 bases. Germline CDR1 DFQATT, CDR2 SNEGSKA (reference sequence). CDR3 length: 17 amino acids. V shed 2 bases, J shed 2 bases, and the junction held 13 bases outside the gene matches. This chain's CDR3 is CSARSPQRGSLTDTQYF. The CDR3 DNA reads TGCAGTGCTAGATCCCCTCAGCGGGGTTCACTCACAGATACGCAGTATTTT.

This chain uses TRBV20-1 with TRBJ1-1; perhaps TRBD1 as D (6 bases). V lost 3 bases and J 11 bases, leaving 22 bases between the germline ends. Germline-derived CDR1 and CDR2 are DFQATT and SNEGSKA (reference sequence). There are 14 residues in the CDR3. This CDR3 is CSASRTLKTGGAFF. The DNA for the CDR3 is TGCAGTGCTAGTCGGACTCTCAAGACAGGAGGGGCTTTCTTT.

The V gene is TRBV13, the J gene TRBJ2-3; 8 positions match TRBD2. Germline V lookup: CDR1 PRHDT, CDR2 FYEKMQ (reference sequence). CDR3 length equals 13 residues. Germline trimming cut 5 bases from V and 7 bases from J; bases unmatched to any gene: 5. The DNA for the CDR3 is TGTGCCAGCAGCCCGGGGGGGCTTTATACGCAGTATTTT. The encoded protein is CASSPGGLYTQYF. The entire variable domain, with the rest obtained from reference TRBV13 and TRBJ2-3, is as follows: AAGVIQSPRHLIKEKRETATLKCYPIPRHDTVYWYQQGPGQDPQFLISFYEKMQSDKGSIPDRFSAQQFSDYHSELNMSSLELGDSALYFCASSPGGLYTQYFGPGTRLTVL.

V is TRBV27 and J is TRBJ2-7; weak D call: TRBD1 (6 bases). The CDR3 contains 13 residues. V lost 4 bases, J lost 4 bases, and 11 bases lay in between. Germline assignment: CDR1 MNHEY and CDR2 SMNVEV (reference sequence). The CDR3 sequence is CASSSWQGYEQYF. As DNA, the CDR3 is TGTGCCAGCAGTTCGTGGCAGGGGTACGAGCAGTACTTC.

The rearrangement joins TRBV18 to TRBJ2-3; maybe TRBD1 (5 bases). CDR1 is KGHSH, CDR2 LQKENI, per germline. CDR3 length equals 17 residues. The ends were cut back, 1 base at V and 0 bases at J, with 14 bases in the middle. The CDR3 bases are TGTGCCAGCTCACCACTTCCCCAGGGTTCTAGCACAGATACGCAGTATTTT. It encodes CASSPLPQGSSTDTQYF. The entire variable domain, with the rest obtained from reference TRBV18 and TRBJ2-3, is as follows: NAGVMQNPRHLVRRRGQEARLRCSPMKGHSHVYWYRQLPEEGLKFMVYLQKENIIDESGMPKERFSAEFPKEGPSILRIQQVVRGDSAAYFCASSPLPQGSSTDTQYFGPGTRLTVL.

The rearrangement joins TRBV3-1 to TRBJ2-7; 10 bases are a match to TRBD1. The CDR3 runs to 16 residues. Trimming removed 1 base from V and 2 bases from J; junction bases left unmatched: 5. Germline CDR1 LGHDT, CDR2 YNNKEL (reference sequence). The CDR3 loop reads CASSQGGQGSAYEQYF. The DNA of the CDR3 is TGTGCCAGCAGCCAAGGGGGACAGGGGTCTGCCTACGAGCAGTACTTC.

V is TRBV4-1 and J is TRBJ2-2; perhaps D is TRBD1 or TRBD2 (5 bases each). This CDR3 is built from 15 residues. Looked up from germline, CDR1 is MGHRA and CDR2 is YSYEKL. The ends were cut back, 4 bases at V and 4 bases at J, with 13 bases in the middle. The DNA of the CDR3 is TGCGCCAGCAGCCGCCGGGCAGGGACCACCGGGGAGCTGTTTTTT. Translation gives CASSRRAGTTGELFF.